A single sample is the source of the 27 T cell receptor beta chains below, sequenced in a study of shared clonotypes between healthy human individuals (dated by TCRdb to 2020 to 2022). The library was made by the immunoSEQ multiplex PCR assay. Sourced from immuneACCESS, this table was stored by TCRdb with only in-frame sequences that have V and J called. A share of the clones is absent; for the studies checked, an unresolved V gene accounts for under half, and the remainder has no known explanation. This sample gives about 680,000 clones in total; about 90% of them show up just once. Approximately 25% of the sample lies in the top ten. CD8 naive samples were obtained by positive selection for CCR7 among CD45RO-negative cells, yielding a CD45RA+CCR7+ population from which TemRA cells were excluded. Sequenced: naive CD8+ T cells sorted from blood. The sample's cell subset or site label, in plain terms: CD45RA+CCR7+. Source of these receptors: a young man in good health.

The chain recombines TRBV5-1 with TRBJ2-5; 8 bases align to TRBD1. The end of the DNA fits TRBJ2-7 better, so the J call may be wrong. The germline CDR1 and CDR2 sequences are SGHRS and YFSETQ. The CDR3 is 14 amino acids. This chain's CDR3 is CASTWTTGAYEQYF. CDR3 DNA: TGCGCCAGCACCTGGACGACAGGGGCCTACGAGCAGTACTTC.

The CDR3 bases are TGTGCCAGCAGCTTAGGGACAGGCCCCAACACTGAAGCTTTCTTT. This translates into CASSLGTGPNTEAFF. The chain links TRBV7-8 to TRBJ1-1, with 7 positions matching TRBD1. The CDR3 sequence is 15 residues long. Germline V gene lookup returns CDR1 SGHVS and CDR2 FQNEAQ. Germline trimming cut 1 base from V and 2 bases from J; bases unmatched to any gene: 4.

This chain connects TRBV2 to TRBJ2-1, with D hard to call. Trimming removed 1 base from V and 10 bases from J, with 14 bases in between. The germline V gene has CDR1 SNHLY and CDR2 FYNNEI. This CDR3 has 14 amino acids. DNA of the CDR3: TGTGCCAGCAGTGAAGTCCGTAGGGATTCGGAGCAGTTCTTC. Its protein is CASSEVRRDSEQFF.

The chain combines TRBV25-1 with TRBJ2-7; D is tentatively TRBD1 or TRBD2 (5 bases each). The ends were cut back, 8 bases at V and 2 bases at J, with 16 bases in the middle. Per germline, CDR1 MGHDK and CDR2 SYGVNS. The CDR3 covers 14 residues. The CDR3 sequence is CASGGPPSAYEQYF. CDR3 nucleotide sequence: TGTGCCAGCGGGGGACCCCCATCCGCCTACGAGCAGTACTTC.

V usage is TRBV18 and J usage is TRBJ2-7; 10 bases are shared with TRBD2. The CDR3 totals 14 residues. The V and J ends lost 6 bases and 4 bases, in that order; junction bases with no gene match: 6. Germline CDR1 and CDR2: KGHSH and LQKENI. The CDR3 sequence: CASSPSGRVYEQYF. DNA of the CDR3: TGTGCCAGCTCCCCTAGCGGGAGAGTGTACGAGCAGTACTTC.

The V gene is TRBV4-2, the J gene TRBJ2-2; 10 bases map to TRBD2. V shed 4 bases, J shed 5 bases, and the junction held 10 bases outside the gene matches. CDR1 and CDR2 (germline): LGHNA, YNFKEQ. This CDR3 is built from 17 residues. In DNA, the CDR3 is TGTGCCAGCAGCCGCCTAGCGGGAGACGGTGGAACCGGGGAGCTGTTTTTT. Translated, it gives CASSRLAGDGGTGELFF.

J is TRBJ2-7 and V is TRBV27, with D perhaps TRBD2 (5 bases). In germline, CDR1 is MNHEY, CDR2 SMNVEV (reference sequence). V was shortened by 3 bases and J by 0 bases, with 12 bases between the two germline ends. The CDR3 totals 15 residues. The CDR3 loop is CASSFSRVGSYEQYF. The CDR3 DNA sequence: TGTGCCAGCAGTTTCTCGAGGGTGGGCTCCTACGAGCAGTACTTC.

Remarks on this clone: In the same sample, other DNA sequences code for this CDR3. The chain joins TRBV25-1 to TRBJ2-1; 8 bases fit TRBD2. With V trimmed by 8 bases and J by 0 bases, 6 bases remained unmatched. Germline assignment: CDR1 MGHDK and CDR2 SYGVNS. The CDR3 spans 15 residues. The CDR3 DNA reads as TGTGCCAGCTCGGTAAGCGGGAGCTCCTACAATGAGCAGTTCTTC. This codes for CASSVSGSSYNEQFF.

The J gene is TRBJ1-5, the V gene TRBV18; TRBD1 agrees at 8 bases. The CDR3 runs 15 residues. Germline values: CDR1 KGHSH, CDR2 LQKENI. The V segment lost 5 bases and the J segment 7 bases; nucleotides outside the gene matches: 10. CDR3 region: CASSFRQGTGQPQHF. The CDR3 DNA sequence: TGTGCCAGCTCATTCCGACAGGGGACGGGGCAGCCCCAGCATTTT.

CDR3 DNA sequence: TGCAGCGTTGAAGACGTCGGCCTTAATTCCTACGAGCAGTACTTC. Translated, it gives CSVEDVGLNSYEQYF. This chain uses TRBV29-1 with TRBJ2-5; D ambiguous. The assigned J gene may be wrong: the sequence end matches TRBJ2-7 better. The CDR3 extends over 15 amino acids. CDR1 is SQVTM and CDR2 is ANQGSEA in the germline V gene.

The V call is TRBV19, the J call TRBJ2-2; 8 nucleotides match TRBD2. Germline CDR1 reads LNHDA; CDR2 reads SQIVND (reference sequence). V trimming: 1 base; J trimming: 6 bases; junction bases outside the gene matches: 1. CDR3 length: 14 amino acids. CDR3 in DNA: TGTGCCAGTAGTATAGCGGGAGGGCCCGGGGAGCTGTTTTTT. Protein sequence: CASSIAGGPGELFF.

J is TRBJ2-7 and V is TRBV5-1, with D tentatively TRBD1 or TRBD2 (5 bases each). V lost 2 bases and J lost 3, with 15 bases in between. The CDR3 has 15 amino acids. The germline CDR1 and CDR2 sequences are SGHRS and YFSETQ. This chain's CDR3 is CASSLGQGEIYEQYF. In DNA form, the CDR3 reads TGCGCCAGCAGCTTAGGTCAGGGAGAAATCTACGAGCAGTACTTC.

This chain links TRBV27 with TRBJ1-2; a possible D gene is TRBD1 (5 bases). V lost 4 bases and J lost 4, with 19 bases in between. CDR3 length: 16 residues. Germline V gene data show CDR1 as MNHEY and CDR2 as SMNVEV (reference sequence). CDR3 residues: CASSSSTGVPPYGYTF. CDR3 bases: TGTGCCAGCAGTTCCTCTACAGGCGTCCCTCCCTATGGCTACACCTTC.

This sequence joins TRBV4-1 and TRBJ1-2; D possibly corresponds to TRBD1 (6 bases). V lost 1 base and J 8 bases, leaving 20 bases between the germline ends. Germline loops: CDR1 MGHRA, CDR2 YSYEKL. This CDR3 is 16 amino acids long. CDR3 nucleotides: TGCGCCAGCAGCCAAGGAGGAGGGGGGCCCCAGTACGGCTACACCTTC. Its protein is CASSQGGGGPQYGYTF.

As to this clone: A clone one base away is much larger, so this may be a read error. CDR3 DNA sequence: TGTGCCAGCAGCAACTATAACACCGGGGAGCTGTTTTTT. Amino acids: CASSNYNTGELFF. The V call is TRBV11-2, the J call TRBJ2-2, with D hard to call. Per germline, CDR1 SGHAT and CDR2 FQNNGV. The CDR3 contains 13 residues. V shed 5 bases and J shed 2 bases, with 6 bases lying between them. Full variable domain (rest looked up from reference TRBV11-2 and TRBJ2-2): EAGVAQSPRYKIIEKRQSVAFWCNPISGHATLYWYQQILGQGPKLLIQFQNNGVVDDSQLPKDRFSAERLKGVDSTLKIQPAKLEDSAVYLCASSNYNTGELFFGEGSRLTVL.

On this clone: Other DNA sequences from this sample encode an identical CDR3 as well. This sequence joins TRBV28 and TRBJ2-7; D not resolved. Germline CDR1 and CDR2: MDHEN and SYDVKM. V dropped 2 bases and J dropped 4 bases, with 6 bases sitting between them. CDR3 length: 12 amino acids. The DNA for the CDR3 is TGTGCCAGCAGTTTAGGGTATTACGAGCAGTACTTC. It translates to CASSLGYYEQYF. The variable domain in full, completed from reference TRBV28 and TRBJ2-7, reads DVKVTQSSRYLVKRTGEKVFLECVQDMDHENMFWYRQDPGLGLRLIYFSYDVKMKEKGDIPEGYSVSREKKERFSLILESASTNQTSMYLCASSLGYYEQYFGPGTRLTVT.

This clone was seen once. The J gene is TRBJ2-7, the V gene TRBV6-1; 10 bases are shared with TRBD1. Germline values: CDR1 MNHNS, CDR2 SASEGT. CDR3 length equals 17 residues. Trimming took 3 bases from V and 0 from J; bases not matched to a gene: 8. In DNA, the CDR3 is TGTGCCAGCAGTGAGGGGACAGGGGCCTCCATCTCCTACGAGCAGTACTTC. Translation gives CASSEGTGASISYEQYF.

The sample holds a few counts of this clone. The genes are TRBV27 and TRBJ2-5, with 8 bases that match TRBD1. The CDR3 length is 15 residues. The V segment lost 6 bases and the J segment 2 bases; nucleotides outside the gene matches: 8. Germline V lookup: CDR1 MNHEY, CDR2 SMNVEV (reference sequence). CDR3 sequence: CASSYIGQGQETQYF. CDR3 bases: TGTGCCAGCAGCTATATCGGACAGGGACAAGAGACCCAGTACTTC.

The chain carries TRBV28 and TRBJ2-7, with D possibly called TRBD1 or TRBD2 (6 bases each). Germline assignment: CDR1 MDHEN and CDR2 SYDVKM. The germline V and J ends were trimmed by 2 bases and 3 bases, with 11 bases remaining between them. The CDR3 has 14 amino acids. In nucleotides, the CDR3 is TGTGCCAGCAGTTTAGGAGGGGGAAACTACGAGCAGTACTTC. Protein sequence: CASSLGGGNYEQYF.

This chain uses TRBV7-6 with TRBJ2-5, with a possible D match to TRBD2 (5 bases). The V end lost 1 base, the J end lost 1 base, and 7 bases lay between the germline ends. Germline V gives CDR1 SGHVS, CDR2 FNYEAQ. This CDR3 has 14 amino acids. CDR3 nucleotide sequence: TGTGCCAGCAGCTTAGGTAGCGCCCAAGAGACCCAGTACTTC. As protein: CASSLGSAQETQYF.

This rearrangement joins TRBV28 to TRBJ2-3; TRBD2 agrees at 12 bases. CDR1 MDHEN and CDR2 SYDVKM come from the germline V gene. V trimming: 6 bases; J trimming: 4 bases; junction bases outside the gene matches: 8. The CDR3 contains 16 residues. The CDR3 sequence is CASSPTSGSRADTQYF. As DNA, the CDR3 is TGTGCCAGCAGCCCGACTAGCGGGAGCCGTGCAGATACGCAGTATTTT.

The chain links TRBV7-9 to TRBJ1-1, with no clear D. The V and J ends lost 2 bases and 0 bases respectively, with 16 bases between them. Germline-derived CDR1 and CDR2 are SEHNR and FQNEAQ (reference sequence). This CDR3 region has 17 residues. CDR3 sequence (DNA): TGTGCCAGCAGCTTAATAAAAATAGGGCTATTGAACACTGAAGCTTTCTTT. Translation: CASSLIKIGLLNTEAFF. Combining the CDR3 with reference TRBV7-9 and TRBJ1-1 gives the whole variable domain DTGVSQNPRHKITKRGQNVTFRCDPISEHNRLYWYRQTLGQGPEFLTYFQNEAQLEKSRLLSDRFSAERPKGSFSTLEIQRTEQGDSAMYLCASSLIKIGLLNTEAFFGQGTRLTVV.

The chain links TRBV10-3 to TRBJ2-1; 8 bases match TRBD2. Germline CDR1 is ENHRY and CDR2 is SYGVKD. This CDR3 region has 15 residues. V shed 3 bases, J shed 9 bases, and the junction held 10 bases outside the gene matches. The CDR3 is CAISDWTSLVPEQFF. CDR3 in DNA: TGTGCCATCAGTGACTGGACTAGCCTGGTTCCTGAGCAGTTCTTC.

The gene calls are TRBV13 and TRBJ2-3; D ambiguous. Germline V CDR1 and CDR2: PRHDT, FYEKMQ (reference sequence). The CDR3 length is 13 residues. V was cut by 5 bases and J by 4 bases, with 10 bases left in between. CDR3 region: CASSLYSADTQYF. In DNA form, the CDR3 reads TGTGCCAGCAGCCTGTACAGTGCAGATACGCAGTATTTT. The whole variable domain, filled in from reference TRBV13 and TRBJ2-3, reads AAGVIQSPRHLIKEKRETATLKCYPIPRHDTVYWYQQGPGQDPQFLISFYEKMQSDKGSIPDRFSAQQFSDYHSELNMSSLELGDSALYFCASSLYSADTQYFGPGTRLTVL.

Points on this clone: The same CDR3 also results from other DNA sequences found in this sample. The chain couples TRBV7-8 to TRBJ2-1; D gene unclear. The germline CDR1 and CDR2 sequences are SGHVS and FQNEAQ. Trimming removed 1 base at V and 8 bases at J, with 6 bases between. The CDR3 sequence is 12 residues long. The CDR3 here is CASSLGGDEQFF. The CDR3 bases are TGTGCCAGCAGCTTAGGTGGTGATGAGCAGTTCTTC.

This chain joins TRBV9 and TRBJ2-2; D is undetermined. In germline, CDR1 is SGDLS, CDR2 YYNGEE. V lost 4 bases, J lost 1 base, and 8 bases lay in between. This CDR3 spans 14 amino acids. DNA of the CDR3: TGTGCCAGCAGCACACGTAAGAACACCGGGGAGCTGTTTTTT. Protein sequence: CASSTRKNTGELFF.

The V gene is TRBV6-1, the J gene TRBJ1-1, with no clear D. Germline V gives CDR1 MNHNS, CDR2 SASEGT. The CDR3 covers 14 residues. V lost 8 bases, J lost 2 bases, and 15 bases lay in between. The CDR3 DNA reads as TGTGCCAGCCGATATGTCCGCGAAAACACTGAAGCTTTCTTT. Protein product: CASRYVRENTEAFF.